A single sample gave rise to the 12 T cell receptor beta chains below, sequenced in a study of molecular identifiers for immune sequencing clone quantification. Via MiXCR, TCRdb re-called the PCR reads, giving one row per CDR3 protein. The data hold approximately 90,000 distinct CDR3 sequences, with less than 25% observed a single time. Material: naive CD8+ T cells from blood, with Jurkat cell RNA spiked in. Subset given: FACS-sorted CD8+CD4-CCR7+CD45RA+ naive T cells. These receptors all stem from a human donor in good health. Some libraries in this study had Jurkat cell RNA spiked in.

A few counts support this clonotype. A much larger clone differs by one base, so this may be a read error. The CDR3 carries no conserved terminal phenylalanine or tryptophan, so it likely arises from a read error. The chain combines TRBV5-3 with TRBJ1-5; 7 bases map to TRBD1. TRBV5-3 is known as an ORF, though its function is uncertain. The CDR3 extends over 15 amino acids. CDR3 protein: CASSLDGTVNQPQHL. As DNA, the CDR3 is TGTGCCAGCAGCTTGGACGGGACAGTCAATCAGCCCCAGCATCTT.

In this sample, this clonotype turned up many times. The chain is built from TRBV20-1 and TRBJ2-7; tentatively, D is TRBD2 (5 bases). V lost 6 bases to trimming and J lost 0 bases, with 15 bases between them. The CDR3 consists of 14 residues. Germline V CDR1 and CDR2: DFQATT, SNEGSKA (reference sequence). The CDR3 bases are TGCAGTGCGCGAAGCGGTTACCTCTCCTACGAGCAGTACTTC. The encoded protein is CSARSGYLSYEQYF.

The chain combines TRBV7-9 with TRBJ2-1, with unresolved D. CDR3 length equals 15 residues. Germline V lookup: CDR1 SEHNR, CDR2 FQNEAQ (reference sequence). Trimming pared 2 bases from V and 6 bases from J, leaving 14 bases between. CDR3 region: CASSLFPGASNEQFF. CDR3 nucleotides: TGTGCCAGCAGCTTATTCCCCGGTGCTAGCAATGAGCAGTTCTTC.

Concerning this clonotype: This may stem from a read error, because a much larger clone lies one nucleotide away. This rearrangement joins TRBV29-1 to TRBJ2-1, with TRBD2 matching over 10 bases. Germline V gene data show CDR1 as SQVTM and CDR2 as ANQGSEA. The CDR3 runs 14 residues. The CDR3 is CSFGLAEPYNERFF. The CDR3 DNA reads TGCAGTTTCGGACTAGCGGAGCCCTACAATGAGCGGTTCTTC.

This clonotype has ten or more counts. The rearrangement uses TRBV19 and TRBJ1-1; a possible D gene is TRBD1 (6 bases). Germline CDR1 reads LNHDA; CDR2 reads SQIVND (reference sequence). The length of the CDR3 is 12 residues. The V end lost 6 bases, the J end lost 4 bases, and 9 bases lay between the germline ends. The CDR3 coding sequence is TGTGCCAGTAGACAGGGTATCACTGAAGCTTTCTTT. As protein: CASRQGITEAFF.

This clonotype was detected only a few times. This chain links TRBV29-1 with TRBJ2-2, with a tentative D call TRBD2 (5 bases). In germline, CDR1 is SQVTM, CDR2 ANQGSEA. The CDR3 consists of 14 residues. Between the trimmed V and J ends, which lost 8 bases and 1 base, there was a span of 14 bases. CDR3 in DNA: TGCAGCCTTCCGCAAAGCGGGAACACCGGGGAGCTGTTTTTT. Amino acids: CSLPQSGNTGELFF.

There are many counts of this clonotype. This chain links TRBV19 with TRBJ1-5; D remains ambiguous. In germline, CDR1 is LNHDA, CDR2 SQIVND (reference sequence). This CDR3 spans 15 amino acids. Trimming removed 3 bases at V and 0 bases at J, with 9 bases between. This CDR3 reads CASSISGYSNQPQHF. The CDR3 DNA sequence: TGTGCCAGTAGTATCTCTGGGTATAGCAATCAGCCCCAGCATTTT.

Ten or more counts support this clonotype. The chain has TRBV19 and TRBJ1-4; 7 bases are shared with TRBD1. V lost 5 bases, J lost 5 bases, and 8 bases stayed unmatched. The length of the CDR3 is 15 residues. Germline CDR1 is LNHDA and CDR2 is SQIVND (reference sequence). In DNA form, the CDR3 reads TGTGCCAGTAGTCCCTGGACAGGACAAAATGAAAAACTGTTTTTT. Protein product: CASSPWTGQNEKLFF.

This clonotype was seen repeatedly, ten times or more. The chain recombines TRBV27 with TRBJ1-5, with 9 nucleotides matching TRBD1. The CDR3 consists of 16 residues. Per germline, CDR1 MNHEY and CDR2 SMNVEV (reference sequence). V lost 4 bases, J lost 0 bases, and 4 bases stayed unmatched. CDR3 bases: TGTGCCAGCAGTTGGACAGGGGTCGGTAGCAATCAGCCCCAGCATTTT. Residues: CASSWTGVGSNQPQHF.

Concerning this clonotype: A single base separates this from a much larger clone, so it may be a read error. The chain couples TRBV7-9 to TRBJ1-5, with TRBD1 matching 9 bases. The germline V gene has CDR1 SEHNR and CDR2 FQNEAQ (reference sequence). The length of the CDR3 is 13 residues. CDR3 coding DNA: TGTGCCGGCAGCCCCGACAGGGGGTCCAGGAAAAATTTT. Its protein product is CAGSPDRGSRKNF.

This clonotype was observed many times. The V and J genes are TRBV5-1 and TRBJ1-5, with 8 positions matching TRBD1. V lost 0 bases and J lost 5; bases outside the gene matches: 7. Germline CDR1 SGHRS, CDR2 YFSETQ. This CDR3 is 16 amino acids long. CDR3 region: CASSLGDRGGDQPQHF. The CDR3 DNA sequence: TGCGCCAGCAGCTTGGGTGACAGGGGAGGGGATCAGCCCCAGCATTTT.

This clonotype was detected ten times or more. This sequence joins TRBV19 and TRBJ2-7; 9 nucleotides agree with TRBD1. The CDR3 contains 14 residues. The V segment lost 3 bases and the J segment 5 bases; nucleotides outside the gene matches: 5. Germline CDR1 LNHDA, CDR2 SQIVND (reference sequence). CDR3 in amino acids: CASSMGQGIDEQYF. The CDR3 nucleotides read TGTGCCAGTAGTATGGGACAGGGTATCGACGAGCAGTACTTC.